The text below deals with one T cell receptor beta chain. The antigen remains unidentified. CDR1 and CDR2 (germline): SGHTA, FQGNSA. This CDR3 has 14 residues. V dropped 3 bases and J dropped 5 bases, with 13 bases sitting between them. The data derive from a study of beta chain features in type 1 diabetes. Findings and caveats of the study: Patients with type 1 diabetes carried fewer insertions and had more deletions at their VDJ junctions. Still unanswered here is whether HLA type influences TCRB rearrangement.

TCRB transcripts that were expressed got sequenced, as all of the isolated RNA had been reverse transcribed. The method was immunoSEQ multiplex PCR; TCRdb's version includes in-frame clones alone and lacks a portion of them. The table records 620,000 or so clones, roughly a sixth of them present only once. Sequenced material: naive CD4+ T cells from blood. The receptor was isolated from a man aged 18 to 35 in good health. The chain carries TRBV7-2 and TRBJ2-5, with a tentative D call TRBD2 (6 bases). The DNA of the CDR3 is TGTGCCAGCAGCTTGCGGGGTGGGCTGGAGACCCAGTACTTC. The encoded protein is CASSLRGGLETQYF.